Following are 12 T cell receptor beta chains from one sample sequenced in a study of T cell responses to AZD1222 COVID-19 vaccine. Sequencing used immunoSEQ multiplex PCR; TCRdb keeps in-frame clones, though not all of them. The profile shows some 75,000 clones, around nine tenths of them singletons. Source: peripheral blood, taken on day 0 of AZD1222 vaccination. These receptors originate from an adult in good health.

V gene TRBV11-2 combines with J gene TRBJ2-5, with 12 bases fitting TRBD2. Germline lookup yields CDR1 SGHAT and CDR2 FQNNGV. Trimming cost V 3 bases and J 0 bases; bases outside gene matches: 5. This CDR3 spans 17 amino acids. CDR3 region: CASSLALAGGNQETQYF. CDR3 sequence (DNA): TGTGCCAGCAGCTTGGCCCTAGCGGGGGGGAACCAAGAGACCCAGTACTTC.

The J gene is TRBJ1-1, the V gene TRBV9; possible D gene TRBD1, 5 bases. Trimming stripped 0 bases from V and 0 bases from J, with 12 bases between. CDR3 size: 16 residues. Germline V CDR1 and CDR2: SGDLS, YYNGEE. The CDR3 DNA reads TGTGCCAGCAGCGTAGAGGCGGGACCCATGAACACTGAAGCTTTCTTT. Its protein is CASSVEAGPMNTEAFF.

The CDR3 DNA reads as TGCGCCAGCAGTGAGAGCTGGAAGGCAGGGGGCCCGAACACTGAAGCTTTCTTT. This gives the protein CASSESWKAGGPNTEAFF. V gene TRBV10-2 combines with J gene TRBJ1-1; TRBD1 matches 8 bases. CDR1 WSHSY and CDR2 SAAADI come from the germline V gene. CDR3 size: 18 residues. V lost 2 bases, J lost 1 base, and 12 bases stayed unmatched.

The sample holds one count of this clone. The V and J genes are TRBV7-2 and TRBJ2-4, with 9 bases identical to TRBD1. Germline V gene data show CDR1 as SGHTA and CDR2 as FQGNSA. This CDR3 has 17 residues. Germline trimming cut 0 bases from V and 3 bases from J; bases unmatched to any gene: 6. CDR3 coding DNA: TGTGCCAGCAGCTTAGCCCCCGGGACAGGGAGCAAAAACATTCAGTACTTC. This codes for CASSLAPGTGSKNIQYF.

J is TRBJ2-5 and V is TRBV3-1 (or the pseudogene TRBV3-2), with unresolved D. Deletions cut 6 bases from V and 3 bases from J, with 14 bases between. Germline V gene lookup returns CDR1 LGHDT and CDR2 YNNKEL (reference sequence). This CDR3 is built from 14 residues. The CDR3 DNA follows: TGTGCCAGCAGGAGTCTAACGAGAGAAGAGACCCAGTACTTC. This translates into CASRSLTREETQYF.

This CDR3 reads CASSHRIRGRGRQPQHF. The DNA for the CDR3 is TGCGCCAGCAGTCATCGAATCCGCGGGAGGGGGCGGCAGCCCCAGCATTTT. The chain carries TRBV23-1 and TRBJ1-5; 7 bases are a match to TRBD1. TRBV23-1 carries the ORF label, with uncertain function. This CDR3 contains 17 residues. V dropped 3 bases and J dropped 7; count of bases not matched to a gene: 15.

This clone appeared once. The chain joins TRBV19 to TRBJ1-5; 10 bases line up with TRBD1. The CDR3 is made up of 18 amino acids. Germline V gene sequence: CDR1 LNHDA, CDR2 SQIVND (reference sequence). Trimming cost V 6 bases and J 3 bases; bases outside gene matches: 14. The CDR3 DNA sequence: TGTGCCAGTAGGGGCTCCGGGACAGGGGAATCGGTCAATCAGCCCCAGCATTTT. It is translated as CASRGSGTGESVNQPQHF.

The chain has TRBV5-1 and TRBJ1-2; possible D gene TRBD1, 5 bases. In germline, CDR1 is SGHRS, CDR2 YFSETQ. This CDR3 contains 14 residues. V shed 7 bases and J shed 8 bases, with 21 bases lying between them. The CDR3 here is CASVRDGVEGGYTF. In DNA, the CDR3 is TGCGCCAGCGTCAGGGACGGAGTTGAGGGCGGCTACACCTTC.

This chain uses TRBV7-4 with TRBJ1-2; TRBD1 aligns across 7 bases. V gave up 6 bases and J gave up 6 bases; unmatched junction bases: 10. Germline CDR1 SGHVT, CDR2 SQSDAQ. The CDR3 is made up of 14 amino acids. The CDR3 DNA is TGTGCCAGCAGACCGGGACAGCCCTCGGATGGCTACACCTTC. This translates into CASRPGQPSDGYTF.

The chain recombines TRBV7-9 with TRBJ1-6; unclear D gene. The length of the CDR3 is 15 residues. In germline, CDR1 is SEHNR, CDR2 FQNEAQ (reference sequence). The V end lost 1 base, the J end lost 10 bases, and 14 bases lay between the germline ends. CDR3 sequence reads: CASSLDGLGRSPLHF. CDR3 coding DNA: TGTGCCAGCAGCTTAGACGGGTTAGGCAGGTCACCCCTCCACTTT.

The chain combines TRBV7-6 with TRBJ2-7; 7 bases line up with TRBD2. The CDR3 has 16 residues. Germline CDR1 SGHVS, CDR2 FNYEAQ. V dropped 0 bases and J dropped 3; count of bases not matched to a gene: 8. CDR3 nucleotides: TGTGCCAGCAGCTTAGCTCTTGGCGGGGGTAACTACGAGCAGTACGTC. This translates into CASSLALGGGNYEQYV.

This rearrangement joins TRBV19 to TRBJ1-1; 8 bases are a match to TRBD1. The CDR3 runs 13 residues. Unmatched junction bases numbered 4, after V lost 6 bases and J lost 4 bases. Germline V gene sequence: CDR1 LNHDA, CDR2 SQIVND (reference sequence). In DNA form, the CDR3 reads TGTGCCAGTAGCCAGGACAGGGTCACTGAAGCTTTCTTT. Its protein is CASSQDRVTEAFF.